This T cell receptor delta chain was recorded in a study of gamma-delta T cells after stem cell transplantation. TCRdb re-called the RT-PCR reads through CATT. The sample includes around 330 delta-chain clones, 15% of them seen just once. V lost 1 base, J lost 5 bases, and 6 bases stayed unmatched. CDR1 is GEAIGNYY, CDR2 EKD, per germline. CDR3 length: 14 amino acids. The sample consisted of gamma-delta T cells. This sequence joins TRDV2 and TRDJ1; TRDD3 agrees at 7 bases. The TCR was taken from a human donor. It is not recorded whose cells these are; they may come from a transplant donor. This table probably holds off-target reads from a library built for another chain. CDR3 protein: CACDTLTGDDKLIF. The CDR3 DNA is TGTGCCTGTGACACGCTGACTGGGGATGATAAACTCATCTTT.